The rows below give T cell receptor beta chains drawn from one sample of a study of blood T cell repertoires in COVID-19. Generated by immunoSEQ multiplex PCR, the TCRdb table keeps only in-frame clones and is missing some. The data contain approximately 270,000 clones, under 90% of them singletons. The source material was peripheral blood. These receptors all come from a man between 50 and 59 years old with acute or convalescent COVID-19. CDR3s include the opening cysteine and the closing phenylalanine or tryptophan. A D gene is named only where the DNA matches it firmly.

D gene | J gene | V gene | CDR3 protein | CDR3 DNA
TRBD1 | TRBJ1-1 | TRBV12-5 | CASGLMGQAEAFF | TGTGCTAGTGGTCTCATGGGACAGGCCGAAGCTTTCTTT
NA | TRBJ1-4 | TRBV5-1 | CASSLAAGMVEKLFF | TGCGCCAGCAGCTTGGCCGCAGGGATGGTTGAAAAACTGTTTTTT
NA | TRBJ1-5 | TRBV5-8 | CASSRGPRTNQPQHF | TGTGCCAGCAGCAGAGGGCCCCGAACCAATCAGCCCCAGCATTTT
NA | TRBJ2-1 | TRBV4-2 | CASSQLAVDEQFF | TGTGCCAGCAGCCAACTTGCGGTGGATGAGCAGTTCTTC
NA | TRBJ2-1 | TRBV18 | CASSPRAGNYNEQFF | TGTGCCAGCTCACCTAGGGCAGGGAACTACAATGAGCAGTTCTTC
NA | TRBJ1-2 | TRBV2 | CASSGADQRLDGYTF | TGTGCCAGCAGTGGGGCAGACCAAAGGCTGGATGGCTACACCTTC
TRBD1 | TRBJ2-3 | TRBV7-9 | CASSYGQGIGGTDTQYF | TGTGCCAGCAGCTATGGACAGGGGATTGGCGGCACAGATACGCAGTATTTT
NA | TRBJ2-6 | TRBV18 | CASSPPGGGADPGANVLTF | TGTGCCAGCTCACCACCGGGCGGGGGCGCAGACCCTGGGGCCAACGTCCTGACTTTC
TRBD1 | TRBJ1-1 | TRBV23-1 | CASSQKGARTGTETMNTEAFF | TGCGCCAGCAGTCAAAAGGGCGCAAGGACCGGGACAGAGACCATGAACACTGAAGCTTTCTTT
NA | TRBJ1-6 | TRBV7-3 | CASSSNAQSNSPLHF | TGTGCCAGCAGCTCCAATGCACAGTCCAATTCACCCCTCCACTTT
TRBD2 | TRBJ2-5 | TRBV19 | CASGPSGAQETQYF | TGTGCCAGTGGGCCTAGCGGGGCCCAAGAGACCCAGTACTTC
TRBD2 | TRBJ2-3 | TRBV29-1 | CSVVGLAGGGPTDTQYF | TGCAGCGTTGTGGGGCTAGCGGGGGGTGGCCCGACAGATACGCAGTATTTT